A selection of T cell receptor beta chains follows, all from one sample in a study of glioma-infiltrating T cells. One entry per CDR3 protein, called by TCRdb with MiXCR from the multiplex PCR reads. The sample holds around 130,000 distinct CDR3 sequences, 24% seen once. Sequenced input: glioma tissue, nonneoplastic brain tissue, or PBMCs (not recorded which). Receptors were obtained from a human donor with low-grade glioma or glioblastoma, undergoing nonglioma brain surgery, or in good health (not recorded which). Each CDR3 is given with its conserved first and last residue. A D gene is named only where the DNA matches it firmly. Expanded clones are given a class, and other clones once, few, many or no size at all.

D: .; V: TRBV4-2; J: TRBJ1-4; size: .; DNA: TGTGCCAGCAGCAAAGGGTATACTAATGAAAAACTGTTTTTT; CDR3: CASSKGYTNEKLFF
D: .; V: TRBV15; J: TRBJ2-5; size: few; DNA: TGTGCCACCAGCAGAGATCGGGCCCAAGAGACCCAGTACTTC; CDR3: CATSRDRAQETQYF
D: TRBD1; V: TRBV6-1; J: TRBJ2-5; size: .; DNA: TGTGCCAGCAGGGGTCAGGGGGCCTACGAGAAGTACTTC; CDR3: CASRGQGAYEKYF
D: .; V: TRBV4-2; J: TRBJ2-3; size: many; DNA: TGTGCCAGCAGCCAAGAGACGGAGCGTAACACAGATACGCAGTATTTT; CDR3: CASSQETERNTDTQYF
D: TRBD1; V: TRBV20-1; J: TRBJ1-1; size: .; DNA: TGCAGTGCTAGAGACCGGGACAGGGGGCTTACTGAAGCTTTCTTT; CDR3: CSARDRDRGLTEAFF
D: .; V: TRBV15; J: TRBJ1-1; size: many; DNA: TGTGCCACCAGCAGAGATCTGCGGGTGACTGAAGCTTTCTTT; CDR3: CATSRDLRVTEAFF
D: .; V: TRBV20-1; J: TRBJ2-5; size: few; DNA: TGCAGGCGGGGTCTTGCAGACGGGGAGACCCAGTACTTC; CDR3: CRRGLADGETQYF
D: .; V: TRBV7-2; J: TRBJ2-2; size: .; DNA: TGTGCCAGCAGCTTAGATCCCCCCCCCGGGGAGCTGTTTTTT; CDR3: CASSLDPPPGELFF
D: .; V: TRBV3-1; J: TRBJ2-1; size: few; DNA: TGTGCCAGCAGCCAAGAAGTGGGGACGGGCAACAATGAGCAGTTCTTC; CDR3: CASSQEVGTGNNEQFF
D: TRBD2; V: TRBV7-2; J: TRBJ2-1; size: .; DNA: TGTGCCAGCAGCCCCCACCGGACTAGCGGGATCGCCTCCTACAATGAGCAGTTCTTC; CDR3: CASSPHRTSGIASYNEQFF
D: TRBD1; V: TRBV4-1; J: TRBJ1-5; size: few; DNA: TGCGCCAGCAGCCACGAACGGACAGGGGGAAATCAGCCCCAGCATTTT; CDR3: CASSHERTGGNQPQHF
D: .; V: TRBV7-2; J: TRBJ2-1; size: .; DNA: TGTGCCAGCAGCTGGGGCGAGGGTTCCTACAATGAGCAGTTCTTC; CDR3: CASSWGEGSYNEQFF
D: .; V: TRBV28; J: TRBJ1-6; size: many; DNA: TGTGCCAGCAGTTTAGGCAGGAATTCACCCCTCCACTTT; CDR3: CASSLGRNSPLHF
D: TRBD2; V: TRBV10-3; J: TRBJ2-1; size: few; DNA: TGTGCCATCAGTGGGGGGGGCTCCTACAATGAGCAGTTCTTC; CDR3: CAISGGGSYNEQFF
D: TRBD1; V: TRBV14; J: TRBJ2-1; size: few; DNA: TGTGCCAGCAGCCGGCCGGGACAGGGGGCTTACAATGAGCAGTTCTTC; CDR3: CASSRPGQGAYNEQFF
D: .; V: TRBV2; J: TRBJ1-1; size: .; DNA: TGTGCCAGCAGGAGGGGACAAGACACTGAAGCTTTCTTT; CDR3: CASRRGQDTEAFF
D: TRBD1; V: TRBV25-1; J: TRBJ1-2; size: .; DNA: TGTGCCAGCAGTGAATTGGGCCGGGACAGGGCGAATGGCTACACCTTC; CDR3: CASSELGRDRANGYTF
D: .; V: TRBV6-1; J: TRBJ2-1; size: few; DNA: TGTGCCAGCAGTGGGCAGTTTCCCTACAATGAGCAGTTCTTC; CDR3: CASSGQFPYNEQFF
D: .; V: TRBV6-6; J: TRBJ2-3; size: many; DNA: TGTGCCAGCAGTTACTCGGGGTATGGGGCAAGCACAGATACGCAGTATTTT; CDR3: CASSYSGYGASTDTQYF
D: .; V: TRBV20-1; J: TRBJ1-2; size: many; DNA: TGCAGTGCTAGAGATCCTCGGAACTATGGCTACACCTTC; CDR3: CSARDPRNYGYTF
D: .; V: TRBV19; J: TRBJ1-5; size: few; DNA: TGTGCCAGTAGTATAGCGGGGGGACAGCCCCAGCATTTT; CDR3: CASSIAGGQPQHF
D: .; V: TRBV29-1; J: TRBJ1-1; size: few; DNA: TGCAGCGTGATGGGGGCGTCCACTGAAGCTTTCTTT; CDR3: CSVMGASTEAFF
D: .; V: TRBV6-6; J: TRBJ1-5; size: many; DNA: TGTGCCAGCAGTTACTCCCCTGACAATCAGCCCCAGCATTTT; CDR3: CASSYSPDNQPQHF
D: TRBD2; V: TRBV2; J: TRBJ2-1; size: .; DNA: TGTGCCAGCAGTGGGTATAGCGGGGGGCCCAATGAGCAGTTCTTC; CDR3: CASSGYSGGPNEQFF
D: .; V: TRBV12-3/TRBV12-4; J: TRBJ1-1; size: .; DNA: TGTGCCAGCAGTTTACGGGGTTCTGAAGCTTTCTTT; CDR3: CASSLRGSEAFF
D: TRBD1; V: TRBV27; J: TRBJ1-5; size: many; DNA: TGTGCCAGCAGTTCGGGGGCAGGGGGGGTTCAGCCCCAGCATTTT; CDR3: CASSSGAGGVQPQHF
D: .; V: TRBV7-9; J: TRBJ2-1; size: few; DNA: TGTGCCAGCAGTAAAGTCCGGGGGGCAGACCACAATGAGCAGTTCTTC; CDR3: CASSKVRGADHNEQFF
D: .; V: TRBV20-1; J: TRBJ1-2; size: many; DNA: TGCAGTGCTGAACAGGCGTTCTATGGCTACACCTTC; CDR3: CSAEQAFYGYTF
D: .; V: TRBV28; J: TRBJ1-3; size: .; DNA: TGTGCCAGCAGAAGAGACAGCTCTGGAGACACCATATATTTT; CDR3: CASRRDSSGDTIYF
D: .; V: TRBV2; J: TRBJ1-6; size: few; DNA: TGTGCCAGCAATCCGAGCTCCTATAATTCACCCCTCCACTTT; CDR3: CASNPSSYNSPLHF
D: TRBD2; V: TRBV2; J: TRBJ2-1; size: few; DNA: TGTGCCAGCAAAGGGGGGACTAGCGACAATGAGCAGTTCTTC; CDR3: CASKGGTSDNEQFF
D: .; V: TRBV7-2; J: TRBJ1-5; size: few; DNA: TGTGCCAGCAGCCCCCGGTACGGACGGGATCAGCCCCAGCATTTT; CDR3: CASSPRYGRDQPQHF
D: .; V: TRBV19; J: TRBJ1-2; size: .; DNA: TGTGCCAGTAGTATAGGGGGGACTCTGGGCTATGGCTACACCTTC; CDR3: CASSIGGTLGYGYTF
D: TRBD1; V: TRBV5-4; J: TRBJ2-3; size: .; DNA: TGTGCCAGCAGCTCCAACAACAGGGGGTTGACAGATACGCAGTATTTT; CDR3: CASSSNNRGLTDTQYF
D: .; V: TRBV18; J: TRBJ1-1; size: few; DNA: TGTGCCAGCTCACCGGCCGGGAAGATGAACACTGAAGCTTTCTTT; CDR3: CASSPAGKMNTEAFF
D: .; V: TRBV5-1; J: TRBJ1-1; size: few; DNA: TGCGCCAGCAGCTCGGGACCGCGAAACACTGAAGCTTTCTTT; CDR3: CASSSGPRNTEAFF
D: .; V: TRBV28; J: TRBJ1-2; size: .; DNA: TGTGCCAGCAGTTCCCCCCAGAGAGGGTTTCACTATGGCTACACCTTC; CDR3: CASSSPQRGFHYGYTF
D: .; V: TRBV3-1; J: TRBJ2-1; size: .; DNA: TGTGCCAGCAGCCAATCCGCGGGGACCAGCTCCTACAATGAGCAGTTCTTC; CDR3: CASSQSAGTSSYNEQFF
D: .; V: TRBV20-1; J: TRBJ1-4; size: few; DNA: TGCAGTGCTAGAGATGGGTCATACCCTGGGGATGAAAAACTGTTTTTT; CDR3: CSARDGSYPGDEKLFF
D: .; V: TRBV6-6; J: TRBJ1-2; size: .; DNA: TGTGCCAGCAGTTACTCGAGTTCCGGGACATCTAGCTACACCTTC; CDR3: CASSYSSSGTSSYTF
D: .; V: TRBV6-6; J: TRBJ2-5; size: many; DNA: TGTGCCAGCAGTTACTCGAACAGGGCTGGCGAGACCCAGTACTTC; CDR3: CASSYSNRAGETQYF
D: .; V: TRBV20-1; J: TRBJ1-1; size: many; DNA: TGCAGTGCTAGAGATAACAGGCGGGAAGCTTTCTTT; CDR3: CSARDNRREAFF
D: TRBD2; V: TRBV3-1; J: TRBJ2-5; size: .; DNA: TGTGCCAGCAGCAGGACTAGCGGGGGCCAAGAGACCCAGTACTTC; CDR3: CASSRTSGGQETQYF
D: TRBD1; V: TRBV25-1; J: TRBJ1-3; size: few; DNA: TGTGCCAGCAGTGGAGGGACAGTTTTTGGAAACACCATATATTTT; CDR3: CASSGGTVFGNTIYF
D: TRBD1; V: TRBV7-3; J: TRBJ1-6; size: many; DNA: TGTGCCAGCAGAACGGGACAGGCTTGGAATTCACCCCTCCACTTT; CDR3: CASRTGQAWNSPLHF
D: .; V: TRBV6-1; J: TRBJ1-1; size: many; DNA: TGTGCCAGCAGCCCCACGGGGACTATGAACACTGAAGCTTTCTTT; CDR3: CASSPTGTMNTEAFF
D: .; V: TRBV28; J: TRBJ1-5; size: .; DNA: TGTGCCAGCCTTGGACTATTTGGCAATCAGCCCCAGCATTTT; CDR3: CASLGLFGNQPQHF
D: .; V: TRBV2; J: TRBJ2-5; size: many; DNA: TGTGCCAGCAGTAGAACACGGGAGACCCAGTACTTC; CDR3: CASSRTRETQYF
D: TRBD1; V: TRBV7-2; J: TRBJ2-1; size: .; DNA: TGTGCCAGCAGCTCCGGACAGGGTTTCCGAACAAGCTCCTACAATGAGCAGTTCTTC; CDR3: CASSSGQGFRTSSYNEQFF
D: .; V: TRBV29-1; J: TRBJ1-1; size: .; DNA: TGCAGCGTTGACCCGGTGGGCACTGAAGCTTTCTTT; CDR3: CSVDPVGTEAFF
D: .; V: TRBV28; J: TRBJ1-1; size: many; DNA: TGTGCCAGCTGGGGGGCGAACACTGAAGCTTTCTTT; CDR3: CASWGANTEAFF
D: .; V: TRBV7-9; J: TRBJ1-1; size: .; DNA: TGTGCCAGCAGCTTAGATTCAGCTGGTGAAGCTTTCTTT; CDR3: CASSLDSAGEAFF
D: .; V: TRBV7-3; J: TRBJ1-6; size: few; DNA: TGTGCCAGCCAAAGTGGGGCAGATAATTCACCCCTCCACTTT; CDR3: CASQSGADNSPLHF
D: TRBD2; V: TRBV6-1; J: TRBJ2-1; size: many; DNA: TGTGCCAGCAGTGCGTCTAGCGGGGGATACAATGAGCAGTTCTTC; CDR3: CASSASSGGYNEQFF
D: .; V: TRBV20-1; J: TRBJ2-5; size: .; DNA: TGCAGTGTGCTAGAGAAGCTCACCGGGCTCGAAGAGACCCAGTACTTC; CDR3: CSVLEKLTGLEETQYF
D: .; V: TRBV20-1; J: TRBJ2-1; size: .; DNA: TGCAGTGCTAGCTTGGGGTACAATGAGCAGTTCTTC; CDR3: CSASLGYNEQFF
D: .; V: TRBV7-9; J: TRBJ1-1; size: many; DNA: TGTGCCAGCAGCTTAGGAACGAACACTGAAGCTTTCTTT; CDR3: CASSLGTNTEAFF